The rows below give T cell receptor beta chains drawn from one sample of a study of Ad26.COV2.S vaccination and SARS-CoV-2 variants. The method was immunoSEQ multiplex PCR; TCRdb's version includes in-frame clones alone and lacks a portion of them. The sample includes about 350,000 clones, more than 85% of them seen just once. Specimen: peripheral blood, collected in a trial of Ad26.COV2.S vaccine versus placebo. The receptor set was obtained from a person between 18 and 60 years old who received the Ad26.COV2.S COVID-19 vaccine or a placebo. Each CDR3 is given with its conserved first and last residue. The D gene is left open where the match is weak. Clone size appears in some rows only: once, few, many, or a class for an expanded clone.

clone_size	v_call	j_call	d_call	cdr3_aa	cdr3_nt
.	TRBV5-6	TRBJ2-5	TRBD1	CASSPRTGRGETQYF	TGTGCCAGCAGCCCCAGGACAGGGCGGGGAGAGACCCAGTACTTC
once	TRBV3-1/TRBV3-2	TRBJ2-7	TRBD2	CASSQGLRAGVYEQYF	TGTGCCAGCAGCCAAGGCTTAAGAGCGGGAGTTTACGAGCAGTACTTC
.	TRBV28	TRBJ2-7	TRBD2	CASSLTPSGTYEQYF	TGTGCCAGCAGTTTAACCCCAAGCGGGACCTACGAGCAGTACTTC
.	TRBV21-1	TRBJ1-4	.	CASSKAATPTNEKLFF	TGTGCCAGCAGCAAGGCCGCGACACCAACTAATGAAAAACTGTTTTTT
.	TRBV6-5	TRBJ1-6	TRBD1	CASSRQGRNSPLHF	TGTGCCAGCAGTCGACAGGGGCGAAATTCACCCCTCCACTTT
once	TRBV6-5	TRBJ1-1	TRBD1	CASRDRYMNTEAFF	TGTGCCAGCAGGGACAGGTACATGAACACTGAAGCTTTCTTT
.	TRBV28	TRBJ1-1	.	CASSFPPPLGTEAFF	TGTGCCAGCAGTTTCCCTCCGCCCCTGGGCACTGAAGCTTTCTTT
.	TRBV29-1	TRBJ1-2	.	CSVSGGLYGYTF	TGCAGCGTTTCCGGGGGGCTCTATGGCTACACCTTC
.	TRBV4-3	TRBJ1-3	.	CASSPRGGGTSGNTIYF	TGCGCCAGCAGCCCAAGGGGAGGGGGAACTTCTGGAAACACCATATATTTT
once	TRBV5-6	TRBJ2-7	.	CASSSSYEQYF	TGTGCCAGCAGTAGCTCCTACGAGCAGTACTTC
.	TRBV12-3/TRBV12-4	TRBJ2-7	.	CASSPGPPYEQYF	TGTGCCAGCAGTCCCGGGCCTCCATACGAGCAGTACTTC
.	TRBV5-8	TRBJ2-5	.	CASSLGGFQETQYF	TGTGCCAGCAGCTTGGGGGGGTTCCAAGAGACCCAGTACTTC
.	TRBV7-9	TRBJ1-4	TRBD1	CASSEQGGNEKLFF	TGTGCCAGCAGCGAACAGGGGGGTAATGAAAAACTGTTTTTT
.	TRBV28	TRBJ2-3	TRBD1	CASSPTAFRDRVTDTQYF	TGTGCCAGCAGTCCAACGGCCTTCCGGGACAGGGTCACAGATACGCAGTATTTT
.	TRBV5-6	TRBJ2-7	TRBD1	CASSDTGAYEQYF	TGTGCCAGCAGCGATACAGGGGCCTACGAGCAGTACTTC
.	TRBV10-3	TRBJ2-7	TRBD1	CAIRPGTGGHEQYF	TGTGCCATCAGACCCGGGACAGGGGGACACGAGCAGTACTTC
.	TRBV11-2	TRBJ2-1	.	CASSNVYGNEQFF	TGTGCCAGCAGCAACGTCTACGGCAATGAGCAGTTCTTC
.	TRBV4-1	TRBJ1-5	.	CASSQEEYSNQPQHF	TGCGCCAGCAGCCAAGAGGAGTATAGCAATCAGCCCCAGCATTTT
.	TRBV28	TRBJ1-2	TRBD1	CATRDRGNYGYTF	TGTGCCACCCGGGACAGGGGGAACTATGGCTACACCTTC
.	TRBV4-2	TRBJ1-6	.	CASSQDQSSYNSPLHF	TGTGCCAGCAGCCAAGATCAGAGCTCCTATAATTCACCCCTCCACTTT
.	TRBV4-1	TRBJ2-1	.	CASSPAVGPYNERFF	TGCGCCAGCAGCCCCGCGGTAGGCCCGTACAATGAGCGTTTCTTC
.	TRBV18	TRBJ1-6	.	CASSRQVNSPLHF	TGTGCCAGCTCACGACAAGTGAATTCACCCCTCCACTTT
.	TRBV6-5	TRBJ2-7	.	CASSPGLSYEQYF	TGTGCCAGCAGTCCGGGCCTCTCCTACGAGCAGTACTTC
.	TRBV4-1	TRBJ2-5	TRBD2	CASSQGEGQETQYF	TGCGCCAGCAGCCAAGGGGAGGGGCAAGAGACCCAGTACTTC
.	TRBV6-2/TRBV6-3	TRBJ2-2	.	CASSYAGASNTGELFF	TGTGCCAGCAGTTACGCGGGGGCCTCGAACACCGGGGAGCTGTTTTTT
once	TRBV18	TRBJ1-1	TRBD1	CASSLTGDGAEAFF	TGTGCCAGCTCACTGACAGGGGATGGGGCTGAAGCTTTCTTT
once	TRBV5-8	TRBJ1-5	.	CASSGGMEPQHF	TGTGCCAGCAGCGGGGGGATGGAGCCCCAGCATTTT
.	TRBV5-6	TRBJ1-3	.	CASSSQVVSGNTIYF	TGTGCCAGCAGCTCTCAGGTGGTCTCTGGAAACACCATATATTTT
.	TRBV7-8	TRBJ2-3	TRBD2	CASSLGASGRATDTQYF	TGTGCCAGCAGCTTAGGGGCTAGCGGGAGGGCCACAGATACGCAGTATTTT
.	TRBV27	TRBJ1-1	.	CASKMGVMNTEAFF	TGTGCCAGCAAAATGGGGGTAATGAACACTGAAGCTTTCTTT
.	TRBV7-9	TRBJ1-5	.	CASSLYGDSNQPQHF	TGTGCCAGCAGCTTATATGGGGATAGCAATCAGCCCCAGCATTTT
.	TRBV7-8	TRBJ1-1	.	CASSSFRRGREAFF	TGTGCCAGCAGCTCCTTTCGGAGGGGCCGTGAAGCTTTCTTT
few	TRBV11-2	TRBJ1-2	.	CASSMTDTNYGYTF	TGTGCCAGCAGCATGACAGATACTAACTATGGCTACACCTTC
.	TRBV4-1	TRBJ1-1	TRBD1	CASSQRTGGTEAFF	TGCGCCAGCAGCCAACGGACAGGGGGCACTGAAGCTTTCTTT
few	TRBV12-3/TRBV12-4	TRBJ1-1	.	CASSLAQDTEAFF	TGTGCCAGCAGTTTAGCGCAAGACACTGAAGCTTTCTTT
.	TRBV29-1	TRBJ2-1	.	CSVERGRSYNEQFF	TGCAGCGTTGAGCGGGGCAGATCTTACAATGAGCAGTTCTTC
.	TRBV9	TRBJ2-5	TRBD1	CASSVAGQGVGETQYF	TGTGCCAGCAGCGTAGCGGGACAGGGGGTGGGAGAGACCCAGTACTTC
.	TRBV7-2	TRBJ2-7	.	CASSLFLIGTINSYEQYF	TGTGCCAGCAGCTTATTTTTGATTGGGACGATAAACTCCTACGAGCAGTACTTC
.	TRBV5-5	TRBJ1-5	.	CASSLRGGADQPQHF	TGTGCCAGCAGCTTGCGCGGGGGCGCGGATCAGCCCCAGCATTTT
.	TRBV7-2	TRBJ1-2	TRBD1	CASSFSPGQPNGYTF	TGTGCCAGCAGCTTCTCTCCGGGACAGCCAAATGGCTACACCTTC
.	TRBV14	TRBJ2-5	.	CASSQDWADETQYF	TGTGCCAGCAGCCAAGACTGGGCAGACGAGACCCAGTACTTC
.	TRBV21-1	TRBJ2-5	.	CASSKEVGQGLETQYF	TGTGCCAGCAGCAAAGAGGTCGGCCAGGGTTTGGAGACCCAGTACTTC
.	TRBV2	TRBJ2-7	.	CASRETRSSYEQYF	TGTGCCAGCAGGGAGACTCGAAGCTCCTACGAGCAGTACTTC
.	TRBV27	TRBJ1-2	TRBD1	CASRQQGAGYGYTF	TGTGCCAGCAGACAACAGGGGGCGGGGTATGGCTACACCTTC